What follows are 13 T cell receptor beta chains derived from one specimen sequenced in a study of T cell responses to AZD1222 COVID-19 vaccine. Generated by immunoSEQ multiplex PCR, the TCRdb table keeps only in-frame clones and is missing some. This table holds 180,000 or so clones, 90% to 95% found once. Source: peripheral blood, taken 28 days after the second AZD1222 dose. All receptors derive from an adult who received the AZD1222 COVID-19 vaccine.

CDR3 in DNA: TGTGCCAGCAGCTCAGGGGACGGGAATCTGGGAGAGACCCAGTACTTC. Translated: CASSSGDGNLGETQYF. The chain couples TRBV11-1 to TRBJ2-5; tentative D call: TRBD1 (6 bases). V was trimmed by 4 bases and J by 4 bases, leaving 19 bases between them. The CDR3 extends over 16 amino acids. Germline CDR1 reads SGHAT; CDR2 reads FQDESV (reference sequence). Variable domain in full (rest from reference TRBV11-1 and TRBJ2-5): EAEVAQSPRYKITEKSQAVAFWCDPISGHATLYWYRQILGQGPELLVQFQDESVVDDSQLPKDRFSAERLKGVDSTLKIQPAELGDSAMYLCASSSGDGNLGETQYFGPGTRLLVL.

This clone was counted only a few times. The chain employs TRBV4-2 and TRBJ1-1, with D maybe TRBD1 (5 bases). V was shortened by 1 base and J by 0 bases, with 18 bases between the two germline ends. CDR3 length: 18 amino acids. Germline assignment: CDR1 LGHNA and CDR2 YNFKEQ. DNA of the CDR3: TGTGCCAGCAGCCAAGTGTCCGGGGGAACAACAATGAACACTGAAGCTTTCTTT. It translates to CASSQVSGGTTMNTEAFF.

This clone appeared a single time. V usage is TRBV19 and J usage is TRBJ2-7; a possible D gene is TRBD1 (7 bases). This CDR3 contains 14 residues. CDR1 and CDR2 (germline): LNHDA, SQIVND (reference sequence). The V gene lost 3 bases and the J gene lost 5 bases, with 14 bases spanning the gap. CDR3 DNA sequence: TGTGCCAGTAGTATCCCAGGGGGGCGCAACGAGCAGTACTTC. The encoded protein is CASSIPGGRNEQYF.

The chain joins TRBV4-3 to TRBJ1-5, with 9 bases matching TRBD1. The V segment lost 0 bases and the J segment 4 bases; nucleotides outside the gene matches: 4. This CDR3 spans 16 amino acids. Germline V gene lookup returns CDR1 LGHNA and CDR2 YSLEER. CDR3 amino acids: CASSQEPGTGNQPQHF. The CDR3 DNA is TGCGCCAGCAGCCAAGAACCGGGGACAGGGAATCAGCCCCAGCATTTT.

The V and J genes are TRBV7-2 and TRBJ2-5, with D possibly being TRBD2 (6 bases). The CDR3 is 15 amino acids. The germline CDR1 and CDR2 sequences are SGHTA and FQGNSA. Between the trimmed V and J ends, which lost 2 bases and 5 bases, there was a span of 15 bases. CDR3: CASSLSTRGVETQYF. The CDR3 bases are TGTGCCAGCAGCTTATCCACGCGGGGAGTCGAGACCCAGTACTTC.

CDR3 in DNA: TGTGCCAGCCGGCGCCGACCTTCTGCCGGGGAGCTGTTTTTT. Amino acid sequence: CASRRRPSAGELFF. The chain uses TRBV2 and TRBJ2-2, with D hard to call. The CDR3 spans 14 residues. The germline V gene has CDR1 SNHLY and CDR2 FYNNEI. The V and J ends lost 8 bases and 6 bases respectively, with 16 bases between them.

The chain links TRBV6-2 or TRBV6-3 to TRBJ2-1; 8 bases align to TRBD2. The CDR3 is 16 residues long. Germline lookup yields CDR1 MNHEY and CDR2 SVGEGT. V shed 6 bases and J 6 bases; nucleotides not matched to a gene: 13. CDR3 region: CASRPTGTRLSNEQFF. The CDR3 nucleotides are TGTGCCAGCAGACCTACCGGGACTAGGCTGTCCAATGAGCAGTTCTTC.

V gene TRBV18 combines with J gene TRBJ1-6, with D uncertain. Germline CDR1 and CDR2: KGHSH and LQKENI. The CDR3 spans 14 residues. V lost 3 bases, J lost 1 base, and 4 bases lay in between. Here the CDR3 reads CASSPASYNSPLHF. Here the CDR3 DNA reads TGTGCCAGCTCACCGGCTTCCTATAATTCACCCCTCCACTTT.

The CDR3 nucleotides read TGCGCCAGCAGCCAGGATGGTAATCAGCCCCAGCATTTT. Protein sequence: CASSQDGNQPQHF. The chain uses TRBV4-1 and TRBJ1-5; D is ambiguous. This CDR3 has 13 amino acids. Trimming took off 3 bases at V and 4 bases at J, with 7 bases between the two ends. Looked up from germline, CDR1 is MGHRA and CDR2 is YSYEKL.

The rearrangement uses TRBV11-2 and TRBJ1-2; 7 bases are shared with TRBD1. In germline, CDR1 is SGHAT, CDR2 FQNNGV. Trimming at V came to 5 bases and at J to 2 bases, leaving 11 bases not matched to a gene. CDR3 length: 16 amino acids. CDR3 bases: TGTGCCAGCAGCCGCGTGGGCAGGGGGGTAAACTATGGCTACACCTTC. This codes for CASSRVGRGVNYGYTF.

This rearrangement joins TRBV18 to TRBJ1-6; TRBD1 agrees at 7 bases. Germline V CDR1 and CDR2: KGHSH, LQKENI. This CDR3 is 16 amino acids long. The ends lost 3 bases at V and 9 bases at J; junction bases unmatched: 11. DNA of the CDR3: TGTGCCAGCTCACCGGAGAAGGGGGCAGTGGGTTCACCCCTCCACTTT. Encoded protein: CASSPEKGAVGSPLHF.

The sample holds one count of this clone. The V call is TRBV7-6, the J call TRBJ2-2; maybe TRBD2 (5 bases). Germline V gene data show CDR1 as SGHVS and CDR2 as FNYEAQ. This CDR3 is 15 amino acids long. Deletions cut 0 bases from V and 6 bases from J, with 11 bases between. The CDR3 protein is CASSLAGVGSGELFF. CDR3 nucleotides: TGTGCCAGCAGCTTAGCGGGAGTTGGGTCCGGGGAGCTGTTTTTT.

The V gene is TRBV6-5, the J gene TRBJ2-5, with 7 bases lining up with TRBD1. Germline loops: CDR1 MNHEY, CDR2 SVGAGI. With 8 bases clipped from V and 1 base from J, the junction kept 10 bases outside the gene matches. This CDR3 contains 15 residues. In DNA, the CDR3 is TGTGCCAGCCCGTCGGCCGGGACAGCCCAAGAGACCCAGTACTTC. This codes for CASPSAGTAQETQYF.